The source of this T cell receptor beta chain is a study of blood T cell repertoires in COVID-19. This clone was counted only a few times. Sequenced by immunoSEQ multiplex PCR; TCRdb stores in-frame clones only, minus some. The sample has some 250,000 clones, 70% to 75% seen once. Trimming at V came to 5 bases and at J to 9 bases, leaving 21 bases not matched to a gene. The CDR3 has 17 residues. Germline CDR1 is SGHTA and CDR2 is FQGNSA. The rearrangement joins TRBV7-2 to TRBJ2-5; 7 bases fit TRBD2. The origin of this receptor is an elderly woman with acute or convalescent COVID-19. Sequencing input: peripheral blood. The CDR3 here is CASSLERGGQGRKAQYF. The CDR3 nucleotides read TGTGCCAGCAGCCTAGAGCGGGGTGGGCAGGGAAGGAAAGCCCAGTACTTC.